One sample yielded the 3 T cell receptor beta chains listed below, sequenced in a study of blood T cells in healthy people across ages. Through a sample-barcoded 5' primer and a J-beta primer mix, a second PCR was run for roughly 6 to 11 cycles. From the 5' RACE reads, TCRdb called clonotypes with MiXCR, one entry per CDR3 protein. The sample shows some 1.7 million distinct CDR3 sequences, roughly 27% of them seen only once. The sample was blood. These receptors were obtained from a woman aged 30 to 39 in good health.

This clonotype was counted many times. Written as DNA, the CDR3 is TGTGCCAGCAGTTACCAGGGGAACACTGAAGCTTTCTTT. Its translation is CASSYQGNTEAFF. This rearrangement joins TRBV12-3 or TRBV12-4 to TRBJ1-1; D might be TRBD1 (5 bases). The CDR3 loop spans 13 amino acids. The V end was cut by 4 bases, the J end by 1 base, with 7 bases between.

The chain links TRBV20-1 to TRBJ2-4; TRBD2 agrees at 11 bases. The J call may be incorrect, as the DNA end agrees better with TRBJ2-5. CDR3 size: 15 residues. Germline V gene sequence: CDR1 DFQATT, CDR2 SNEGSKA (reference sequence). CDR3 bases: TGCAGTGCTAGCCTAGCGGGGGGATCTTTGGAGACCCAGTACTTC. Residues: CSASLAGGSLETQYF.

This clonotype has a handful of counts. CDR3 bases: TGTGCCACCAGCCTCCCTATCAGAAGGAACACTGAAGCTTTCTTT. The encoded protein is CATSLPIRRNTEAFF. V is TRBV15 and J is TRBJ1-1; D remains ambiguous. CDR3 length: 15 amino acids. CDR1 and CDR2 (germline): LNHNV, YYDKDF (reference sequence). Trimming shortened V by 5 bases and J by 1 base, and 14 bases separated the two germline ends.